Listed here are 5 T cell receptor beta chains from one sample, sequenced in a study of shared clonotypes between healthy human individuals. TCRdb's table, derived via immunoSEQ multiplex PCR, lists solely in-frame clones and lacks some. The table has about 2,500,000 clones, around 94% seen once. Sequences were obtained from naive CD4+ T cells sorted from blood. Subset reported: CD45RA+ positively selected. The receptors originated from a man younger than 30 in good health.

Only one count was recorded for this clone. V usage is TRBV28 and J usage is TRBJ1-2, with D possibly being TRBD1 (6 bases). This CDR3 contains 14 residues. Germline lookup yields CDR1 MDHEN and CDR2 SYDVKM. Trimming shortened V by 6 bases and J by 7 bases, and 18 bases separated the two germline ends. The chain's CDR3 is CASRPQGGGGGYTF. As DNA, the CDR3 is TGTGCCAGCAGACCCCAGGGAGGGGGTGGTGGCTACACCTTC.

The chain uses TRBV7-2 and TRBJ2-2; no reliable D call. The V gene lost 3 bases and the J gene lost 0 bases, with 8 bases spanning the gap. Germline V gene data show CDR1 as SGHTA and CDR2 as FQGNSA. The CDR3 consists of 15 residues. The CDR3 DNA reads as TGTGCCAGCAGCTTCGTTAGGGCGAACACCGGGGAGCTGTTTTTT. As protein: CASSFVRANTGELFF. The whole variable domain, filled in from reference TRBV7-2 and TRBJ2-2, reads GAGVSQSPSNKVTEKGKDVELRCDPISGHTALYWYRQSLGQGLEFLIYFQGNSAPDKSGLPSDRFSAERTGGSVSTLTIQRTQQEDSAVYLCASSFVRANTGELFFGEGSRLTVL.

The V gene is TRBV16, the J gene TRBJ2-2; 8 bases fit TRBD1. The trim removed 4 bases at V and 5 bases at J, leaving 9 bases unmatched. This CDR3 is built from 16 residues. Looked up from germline, CDR1 is KGHSY and CDR2 is FQNENV. CDR3 DNA sequence: TGTGCCAGCAGCCCTCTCGGACAGGGTCGGACCGGGGAGCTGTTTTTT. This gives the protein CASSPLGQGRTGELFF.

CDR3: CASSNRLVLEETQYF. Here the CDR3 DNA reads TGTGCCAGCAGCAACCGACTAGTTTTAGAAGAGACCCAGTACTTC. V gene TRBV7-2 combines with J gene TRBJ2-5; TRBD2 is a possible D gene (6 bases). Germline CDR1 and CDR2: SGHTA and FQGNSA. Trimming took off 5 bases at V and 3 bases at J, with 16 bases between the two ends. The CDR3 contains 15 residues.

The rearrangement joins TRBV12-5 to TRBJ1-5; a weak D match, TRBD1 (5 bases). Per the germline V gene, CDR1 is LGHNT and CDR2 is FRNRAP. Trimming left V 6 bases short and J 7 bases short, with 13 bases between. The CDR3 runs 13 residues. CDR3 in amino acids: CASGWGGGQPQHF. The CDR3 DNA is TGTGCTAGTGGCTGGGGCGGGGGGCAGCCCCAGCATTTT.